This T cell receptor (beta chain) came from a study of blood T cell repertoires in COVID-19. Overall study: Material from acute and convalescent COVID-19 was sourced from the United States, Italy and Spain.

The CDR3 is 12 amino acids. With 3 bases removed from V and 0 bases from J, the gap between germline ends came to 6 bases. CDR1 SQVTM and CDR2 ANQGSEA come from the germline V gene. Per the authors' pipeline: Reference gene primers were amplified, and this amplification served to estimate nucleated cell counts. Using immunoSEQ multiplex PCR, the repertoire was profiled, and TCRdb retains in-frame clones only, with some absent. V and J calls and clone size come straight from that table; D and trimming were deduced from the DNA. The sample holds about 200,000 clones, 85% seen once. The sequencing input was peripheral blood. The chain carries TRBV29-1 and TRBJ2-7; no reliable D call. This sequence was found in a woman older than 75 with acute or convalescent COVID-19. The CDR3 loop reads CSVDTDSYEQYF. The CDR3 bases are TGCAGCGTTGATACAGACTCCTACGAGCAGTACTTC.